These 27 T cell receptor beta chains were all obtained from the same sample, sequenced in a study of CD8 T cells in Susac syndrome. Random hexamers primed reverse transcription of about 0.5 to 1 ug RNA. TCRdb fed the immunoSEQ multiplex PCR reads into MiXCR, producing one record per CDR3 protein. The sample records 300,000 or so distinct CDR3 sequences, 90% to 95% being singletons. The specimen sequenced was CD4+ T cells from PBMCs. These receptors came from a human donor with multiple sclerosis.

This clonotype was recorded only once. The J gene is TRBJ2-1, the V gene TRBV23-1, with 8 bases fitting TRBD2. TRBV23-1 is treated as an ORF (open reading frame) with a function not yet certain. This CDR3 is 15 amino acids long. The junction had 8 bases not matched to a gene; V was cut back by 4 bases and J by 6 bases. The CDR3 DNA is TGCGCCAGCAGTCGGTATAGCGGGGTCGTCAATGAGCAGTTCTTC. Residues: CASSRYSGVVNEQFF.

V is TRBV10-3 and J is TRBJ1-1; D is possibly TRBD1 (5 bases). Germline V CDR1 and CDR2: ENHRY, SYGVKD. CDR3 size: 13 residues. The ends were cut back, 7 bases at V and 4 bases at J, with 13 bases in the middle. CDR3 nucleotides: TGTGCCATCACCATGGGGACGGCCACTGAAGCTTTCTTT. Encoded protein: CAITMGTATEAFF.

DNA of the CDR3: TGTGCCAGCAGCCAGCGGACCCCGGCGGATACGCAGTATTTT. Amino acid sequence: CASSQRTPADTQYF. The rearrangement links TRBV11-3 to TRBJ2-3; tentatively, D is TRBD2 (5 bases). Trimming removed 5 bases from V and 6 bases from J, with 15 bases in between. Germline V lookup: CDR1 SGHNT, CDR2 YENEEA. This CDR3 has 14 residues.

This chain links TRBV29-1 with TRBJ1-2, with a tentative D call TRBD1 (5 bases). CDR1 is SQVTM and CDR2 is ANQGSEA in the germline V gene. CDR3 length equals 13 residues. Trimming took 0 bases from V and 6 from J, leaving 11 bases between them. The CDR3 protein is CSVEDLRDHGYTF. In DNA, the CDR3 is TGCAGCGTTGAAGACCTCAGGGATCATGGCTACACCTTC.

The chain is built from TRBV4-2 and TRBJ2-3, with D unresolved. Germline CDR1 LGHNA, CDR2 YNFKEQ. The CDR3 length is 18 residues. V was clipped by 4 bases and J by 2 bases, with 22 bases between them. CDR3 nucleotides: TGTGCCAGCAGCCCCAGCCAAACCGTGGGCGGAACCACAGATACGCAGTATTTT. It specifies CASSPSQTVGGTTDTQYF.

CDR3 bases: TGCGCCAGCAAGGGTTCCTTTGGGGCGATGAACACTGAAGCTTTCTTT. This codes for CASKGSFGAMNTEAFF. The gene calls are TRBV5-1 and TRBJ1-1, with D maybe TRBD1 (5 bases). The CDR3 covers 16 residues. CDR1 and CDR2 from the germline V gene are SGHRS and YFSETQ. V was trimmed by 6 bases and J by 0 bases, leaving 18 bases between them.

J is TRBJ1-1 and V is TRBV6-2 or TRBV6-3, with D maybe TRBD1 (5 bases). V lost 3 bases and J lost 4, with 15 bases in between. CDR1 and CDR2 from the germline V gene are MNHEY and SVGEGT. This CDR3 is 15 amino acids long. CDR3: CASSYQGRSGTEAFF. CDR3 nucleotide sequence: TGTGCCAGCAGTTATCAGGGTAGGTCGGGCACTGAAGCTTTCTTT.

V gene TRBV20-1 combines with J gene TRBJ2-1; TRBD1 matches 9 bases. The CDR3 length is 19 residues. The V gene's germline CDR1 is DFQATT and CDR2 SNEGSKA (reference sequence). V was pared by 2 bases and J by 2 bases, with 16 bases of the junction left unmatched. CDR3 in amino acids: CSARPFRGPQGAAYNEQFF. The CDR3 DNA follows: TGCAGTGCTAGACCGTTCAGGGGGCCACAGGGGGCGGCCTACAATGAGCAGTTCTTC.

This chain uses TRBV12-3 or TRBV12-4 with TRBJ2-4, with D possibly being TRBD1 (6 bases). V dropped 6 bases and J dropped 7 bases, with 16 bases sitting between them. The CDR3 has 14 amino acids. CDR3 coding DNA: TGTGCCAGCAGGGCAGGGGCCGAGAGGAACATTCAGTACTTC. This gives the protein CASRAGAERNIQYF.

CDR3 sequence reads: CASRKNVIGNQPQHF. CDR3 sequence (DNA): TGTGCCAGCAGAAAAAATGTTATAGGCAATCAGCCCCAGCATTTT. The chain couples TRBV2 to TRBJ1-5; the D is unclear. The V and J ends lost 6 bases and 2 bases respectively, with 14 bases between them. Germline assignment: CDR1 SNHLY and CDR2 FYNNEI. The CDR3 has 15 amino acids.

This clonotype was seen once. The V gene is TRBV19, the J gene TRBJ2-7; a possible D gene is TRBD2 (5 bases). CDR1 is LNHDA, CDR2 SQIVND, per germline (reference sequence). V was clipped by 0 bases and J by 2 bases, with 11 bases between them. The CDR3 is 15 residues long. The CDR3 protein is CASSIDTARAYEQYF. The CDR3 nucleotides read TGTGCCAGTAGTATAGACACCGCGAGGGCCTACGAGCAGTACTTC. The full variable domain, completed using reference TRBV19 and TRBJ2-7, is DGGITQSPKYLFRKEGQNVTLSCEQNLNHDAMYWYRQDPGQGLRLIYYSQIVNDFQKGDIAEGYSVSREKKESFPLTVTSAQKNPTAFYLCASSIDTARAYEQYFGPGTRLTVT.

The chain employs TRBV7-2 and TRBJ1-2, with 7 positions matching TRBD1. The trim removed 5 bases at V and 4 bases at J, leaving 7 bases unmatched. Germline lookup yields CDR1 SGHTA and CDR2 FQGNSA. The CDR3 totals 14 residues. For the CDR3, the DNA is TGTGCCAGCAGCCCTCGACAGGGTCTCTATGGCTACACCTTC. Encoded protein: CASSPRQGLYGYTF.

The chain's CDR3 is CASGGQGNTGELFF. The CDR3 nucleotides are TGTGCCAGCGGGGGACAGGGGAACACCGGGGAGCTGTTTTTT. The rearrangement uses TRBV4-2 and TRBJ2-2, with 9 bases that match TRBD1. The V and J ends lost 8 bases and 1 base, in that order; junction bases with no gene match: 2. This CDR3 has 14 residues. Germline V lookup: CDR1 LGHNA, CDR2 YNFKEQ.

The chain employs TRBV29-1 and TRBJ2-1; D is tentatively TRBD1 or TRBD2 (5 bases each). The CDR3 is 13 amino acids. The germline V gene encodes CDR1 SQVTM and CDR2 ANQGSEA. The germline V and J ends were trimmed by 6 bases and 2 bases, with 11 bases remaining between them. The CDR3 DNA follows: TGCAGCGTCTCAGGGAGTACCTACAATGAGCAGTTCTTC. Translation: CSVSGSTYNEQFF.

The V gene is TRBV30, the J gene TRBJ1-1; TRBD1 is a possible D gene (6 bases). The CDR3 spans 14 residues. Germline loops: CDR1 GTSNPN, CDR2 SVGIG (reference sequence). Trimming pared 1 base from V and 3 bases from J, leaving 12 bases between. The CDR3 DNA reads as TGTGCCTGGAGTGGACAGGCTGGATACACTGAAGCTTTCTTT. This gives the protein CAWSGQAGYTEAFF.

This chain uses TRBV3-1 with TRBJ2-3; TRBD1 or TRBD2 may be the D gene (5 bases each). The germline V gene encodes CDR1 LGHDT and CDR2 YNNKEL (reference sequence). The V and J ends lost 3 bases and 7 bases respectively, with 14 bases between them. This CDR3 is 14 amino acids long. This chain's CDR3 is CASSQPGPFYTQYF. In DNA, the CDR3 is TGTGCCAGCAGCCAGCCGGGACCCTTTTATACGCAGTATTTT.

This sequence joins TRBV5-4 and TRBJ2-5; TRBD1 is a possible D gene (6 bases). This CDR3 has 16 residues. Trimming shortened V by 1 base and J by 2 bases, and 15 bases separated the two germline ends. Germline V CDR1 and CDR2: SGHNT, YYREEE (reference sequence). This CDR3 reads CASSLPGQRLQETQYF. The CDR3 DNA is TGTGCCAGCAGCTTGCCTGGACAGCGACTACAAGAGACCCAGTACTTC.

This chain joins TRBV6-1 and TRBJ1-5; perhaps TRBD1 as D (6 bases). Germline CDR1 MNHNS, CDR2 SASEGT. This CDR3 is 18 amino acids long. V was cut by 6 bases and J by 4 bases, with 25 bases left in between. The CDR3 sequence: CASRARQEGLQLNQPQHF. The CDR3 DNA sequence: TGTGCCAGCAGGGCTCGACAGGAGGGGCTCCAATTGAATCAGCCCCAGCATTTT.

This clonotype was detected only a few times. The rearrangement links TRBV7-3 to TRBJ1-1; D gene unclear. Germline lookup yields CDR1 SGHTA and CDR2 FQGTGA. Trimming cost V 0 bases and J 2 bases, with 7 bases left between them. The CDR3 has 14 amino acids. The CDR3 nucleotides are TGTGCCAGCAGCTTAACTGGAGCTAACACTGAAGCTTTCTTT. Translated: CASSLTGANTEAFF.

The chain recombines TRBV12-3 or TRBV12-4 with TRBJ1-2; D is possibly TRBD1 (5 bases). The CDR3 is 15 amino acids. Between the trimmed V and J ends, which lost 8 bases and 3 bases, there was a span of 19 bases. For the CDR3, the DNA is TGTGCCAGCTTCCCCGGGGGGATAAGGGACTATGGCTACACCTTC. Translation: CASFPGGIRDYGYTF.

The V call is TRBV5-1, the J call TRBJ2-6; 12 nucleotides align to TRBD2. Germline V CDR1 and CDR2: SGHRS, YFSETQ. CDR3 length: 19 amino acids. With V trimmed by 0 bases and J by 1 base, 5 bases remained unmatched. CDR3 region: CASSLASGTSGSGANVLTF. CDR3 bases: TGCGCCAGCAGCTTGGCCTCCGGGACTAGCGGGTCTGGGGCCAACGTCCTGACTTTC. The variable domain in full, with the rest retrieved from reference TRBV5-1 and TRBJ2-6, is KAGVTQTPRYLIKTRGQQVTLSCSPISGHRSVSWYQQTPGQGLQFLFEYFSETQRNKGNFPGRFSGRQFSNSRSEMNVSTLELGDSALYLCASSLASGTSGSGANVLTFGAGSRLTVL.

This rearrangement joins TRBV2 to TRBJ1-2; TRBD1 aligns across 10 bases. The CDR3 runs to 14 residues. J was trimmed by 8 bases and V by 7 bases; bases with no gene match: 10. From germline, CDR1 is SNHLY and CDR2 FYNNEI. The CDR3, as DNA: TGTGCCAGCACCGCCGGGACAGGGGCGATCGGCTACACCTTC. It codes for CASTAGTGAIGYTF.

The J gene is TRBJ2-7, the V gene TRBV5-6; D is perhaps TRBD2 (6 bases). CDR1 SGHDT and CDR2 YYEEEE come from the germline V gene. There are 14 residues in the CDR3. V gave up 5 bases and J gave up 0 bases, with 12 bases separating them. In nucleotides, the CDR3 is TGTGCCAGCAGGGAGCGCGGGATCTCCTACGAGCAGTACTTC. This codes for CASRERGISYEQYF. Drawing the rest from reference TRBV5-6 and TRBJ2-7, the complete variable domain is DAGVTQSPTHLIKTRGQQVTLRCSPKSGHDTVSWYQQALGQGPQFIFQYYEEEERQRGNFPDRFSGHQFPNYSSELNVNALLLGDSALYLCASRERGISYEQYFGPGTRLTVT.

V and J are TRBV7-2 and TRBJ2-3; TRBD2 agrees at 10 bases. This CDR3 has 16 amino acids. Germline lookup yields CDR1 SGHTA and CDR2 FQGNSA. Losses at the gene ends were 1 base for V and 7 bases for J; bases not matched to a gene: 8. In DNA, the CDR3 is TGTGCCAGCAGCTTAGGGAGCGGGGGGGCCATGTATACGCAGTATTTT. It yields the protein CASSLGSGGAMYTQYF.

This clonotype was seen once. This chain links TRBV29-1 with TRBJ2-3, with unresolved D. Trimming took 7 bases from V and 0 from J, leaving 11 bases between them. The germline V gene encodes CDR1 SQVTM and CDR2 ANQGSEA. The CDR3 contains 13 residues. The CDR3: CSAAPGSTDTQYF. In DNA form, the CDR3 reads TGCAGCGCCGCCCCCGGAAGCACAGATACGCAGTATTTT.

This chain uses TRBV12-3 or TRBV12-4 with TRBJ1-5, with D possibly being TRBD1 (5 bases). The CDR3 extends over 16 amino acids. The V end was cut by 3 bases, the J end by 1 base, with 13 bases between. The CDR3: CASSFGKGRSNQPQHF. CDR3 nucleotides: TGTGCCAGCAGTTTCGGGAAGGGGCGGAGCAATCAGCCCCAGCATTTT.

The chain uses TRBV9 and TRBJ2-2, with 11 positions matching TRBD2. V gave up 5 bases and J gave up 8 bases; unmatched junction bases: 2. CDR1 and CDR2 (germline): SGDLS, YYNGEE. The CDR3 totals 13 residues. In nucleotides, the CDR3 is TGTGCCAGCAGGAGACTAGCGGGAGGGGAGCTGTTTTTT. Protein sequence: CASRRLAGGELFF.